What follows are 15 T cell receptor beta chains derived from one specimen sequenced in a study of blood T cell repertoires in COVID-19 (dated by TCRdb to about 2020). Libraries came from the immunoSEQ multiplex PCR assay. TCRdb took this table from immuneACCESS and kept in-frame rearrangements with V and J called. Such tables lack part of the clones; where checked against another copy, unresolved V genes explain under half of the gap, and the rest is unexplained. The sample has roughly 160,000 clones on record, 70% to 85% of them singletons. In total, the top ten clones hold roughly 20% of the sample. Sequencing was carried out using PBMCs or T cells enriched from blood (not recorded which). These TCRs come from a woman aged 70 to 79 in a cohort exposed to, infected with or recovered from COVID-19 (not recorded which).

This clone was counted ten times or more. This chain uses TRBV27 with TRBJ1-2; 7 bases match TRBD1. This CDR3 has 13 residues. The J segment lost 7 bases and the V segment lost 8 bases, leaving 10 bases of the junction unmatched. CDR1 and CDR2 (germline): MNHEY, SMNVEV (reference sequence). The DNA for the CDR3 is TGTGCCAGCGGGTACAGGGGATCGGCTGGCTACACCTTC. As protein: CASGYRGSAGYTF.

The CDR3: CASRSAGGREQYF. CDR3 DNA sequence: TGCGCCAGCAGGTCAGCGGGAGGAAGAGAGCAGTACTTC. The V call is TRBV10-2, the J call TRBJ2-7, with 9 bases that match TRBD2. The CDR3 is made up of 13 amino acids. Trimming cost V 6 bases and J 7 bases; bases outside gene matches: 7. CDR1 is WSHSY, CDR2 SAAADI, per germline.

This clone was detected only a few times. The rearrangement links TRBV28 to TRBJ2-4; 8 nucleotides agree with TRBD1. CDR1 is MDHEN, CDR2 SYDVKM, per germline. V was clipped by 5 bases and J by 1 base; unmatched bases: 7. This CDR3 is 16 amino acids long. DNA of the CDR3: TGTGCCAGCAGTGTACAGGGGGTGGAGGCCAAAAACATTCAGTACTTC. This sequence encodes CASSVQGVEAKNIQYF.

The V call is TRBV28, the J call TRBJ2-1; 11 positions agree with TRBD1. The CDR3 covers 15 residues. The germline CDR1 and CDR2 sequences are MDHEN and SYDVKM. The J segment lost 3 bases and the V segment lost 6 bases, leaving 4 bases of the junction unmatched. The CDR3: CASSPGTGGYNEQFF. Here the CDR3 DNA reads TGTGCCAGCAGCCCCGGGACAGGGGGCTACAATGAGCAGTTCTTC.

The CDR3 coding sequence is TGCGCCAGCAGCTTGGGGACTGGAAACGGAGAGACCCAGTACTTC. Translation: CASSLGTGNGETQYF. The V call is TRBV5-1, the J call TRBJ2-5; a weak D match, TRBD2 (5 bases). Looked up from germline, CDR1 is SGHRS and CDR2 is YFSETQ. With 0 bases removed from V and 4 bases from J, the gap between germline ends came to 13 bases. CDR3 length equals 15 residues.

This clone was seen just once. V usage is TRBV18 and J usage is TRBJ2-2, with a tentative D call TRBD1 (6 bases). Per the germline V gene, CDR1 is KGHSH and CDR2 is LQKENI. Deletions cut 6 bases from V and 1 base from J, with 15 bases between. The CDR3 spans 16 residues. This chain's CDR3 is CASSREMGQNTGELFF. The CDR3 region has the DNA TGTGCCAGCTCCCGAGAGATGGGACAGAACACCGGGGAGCTGTTTTTT.

The V and J genes are TRBV19 and TRBJ1-2; the D gene is possibly TRBD1 (6 bases). The CDR3 extends over 14 amino acids. Germline V gives CDR1 LNHDA, CDR2 SQIVND (reference sequence). Between the trimmed V and J ends, which lost 5 bases and 3 bases, there was a span of 13 bases. CDR3 in amino acids: CASSALGHDYGYTF. Here the CDR3 DNA reads TGTGCCAGTAGTGCCCTGGGACATGACTATGGCTACACCTTC. Filled out from reference TRBV19 and TRBJ1-2, the complete variable domain reads DGGITQSPKYLFRKEGQNVTLSCEQNLNHDAMYWYRQDPGQGLRLIYYSQIVNDFQKGDIAEGYSVSREKKESFPLTVTSAQKNPTAFYLCASSALGHDYGYTFGSGTRLTVV.

The chain recombines TRBV5-4 with TRBJ1-2; 9 bases align to TRBD1. With V trimmed by 3 bases and J by 4 bases, 7 bases remained unmatched. In germline, CDR1 is SGHNT, CDR2 YYREEE (reference sequence). CDR3 length: 15 residues. CDR3 nucleotide sequence: TGTGCCAGCAGCTCGGGACAGGGTTGGACCTATGGCTACACCTTC. It encodes CASSSGQGWTYGYTF.

This chain links TRBV29-1 with TRBJ1-2; 8 nucleotides align to TRBD1. Germline loops: CDR1 SQVTM, CDR2 ANQGSEA. The V gene end was trimmed by 5 bases and the J gene end by 4 bases; junction bases not matched to a gene: 6. This CDR3 comprises 13 residues. The CDR3: CSVRTGPSYGYTF. The CDR3, as DNA: TGCAGCGTTAGGACAGGGCCTTCCTATGGCTACACCTTC.

V gene TRBV15 combines with J gene TRBJ2-7; a possible D gene is TRBD1 (6 bases). The germline V and J ends were trimmed by 0 bases and 2 bases, with 14 bases remaining between them. Germline V CDR1 and CDR2: LNHNV, YYDKDF (reference sequence). The CDR3 spans 16 residues. In nucleotides, the CDR3 is TGTGCCACCAGCAGAGATTACACAGGGACACCCTACGAGCAGTACTTC. Its translation: CATSRDYTGTPYEQYF.

The sample holds one count of this clone. The chain recombines TRBV2 with TRBJ1-5; D unresolved. The CDR3 has 13 residues. The V gene's germline CDR1 is SNHLY and CDR2 FYNNEI. V lost 8 bases and J 0 bases, leaving 8 bases between the germline ends. The CDR3 sequence: CASRSDSNQPQHF. CDR3 coding DNA: TGTGCCAGCCGCAGTGATAGCAATCAGCCCCAGCATTTT. Filled out from reference TRBV2 and TRBJ1-5, the complete variable domain reads EPEVTQTPSHQVTQMGQEVILRCVPISNHLYFYWYRQILGQKVEFLVSFYNNEISEKSEIFDDQFSVERPDGSNFTLKIRSTKLEDSAMYFCASRSDSNQPQHFGDGTRLSIL.

This chain links TRBV9 with TRBJ2-7; TRBD2 matches 11 bases. The germline CDR1 and CDR2 sequences are SGDLS and YYNGEE. The CDR3 runs to 15 residues. Germline trimming cut 3 bases from V and 6 bases from J; bases unmatched to any gene: 8. CDR3 coding DNA: TGTGCCAGCAGCGGAGGCACTAGCGGGAGTCGCGAGCAGTACTTC. It codes for CASSGGTSGSREQYF.

This clone was counted a few times. CDR3 DNA sequence: TGCGCCAGCAGCAAGGACCCCACCCCGGGACTAGCGGAACATGAGCAGTTCTTC. Translating gives CASSKDPTPGLAEHEQFF. The chain couples TRBV5-1 to TRBJ2-1, with 11 nucleotides matching TRBD2. Unmatched junction bases numbered 17, after V lost 4 bases and J lost 8 bases. There are 18 residues in the CDR3. Looked up from germline, CDR1 is SGHRS and CDR2 is YFSETQ.

This clone was observed a handful of times. This chain uses TRBV7-3 with TRBJ2-1; tentatively, D is TRBD1 (6 bases). The length of the CDR3 is 13 residues. CDR1 is SGHTA, CDR2 FQGTGA, per germline. The V end lost 4 bases, the J end lost 6 bases, and 10 bases lay between the germline ends. DNA for the CDR3: TGTGCCAGCAGCTGGGGGCCGTTCAATGAGCAGTTCTTC. Protein: CASSWGPFNEQFF.

This chain links TRBV7-3 with TRBJ2-7, with 7 positions matching TRBD2. Trimming cost V 5 bases and J 0 bases; bases outside gene matches: 7. This CDR3 contains 15 residues. CDR1 is SGHTA, CDR2 FQGTGA, per germline. The CDR3 protein is CASSLSSGDSYEQYF. The DNA for the CDR3 is TGTGCCAGCAGCCTGTCTAGCGGAGACTCCTACGAGCAGTACTTC.